The 27 T cell receptor beta chains below all came from one sample that was sequenced in a study of T cell responses to AZD1222 COVID-19 vaccine. Produced via immunoSEQ multiplex PCR; TCRdb's table is partial and in-frame only. The sample records approximately 160,000 clones, approximately 90% being singletons. The sample consisted of peripheral blood, taken on day 0 of AZD1222 vaccination. All receptors derive from an adult in good health.

The chain employs TRBV6-5 and TRBJ2-3; 7 positions match TRBD1. With 6 bases clipped from V and 9 bases from J, the junction kept 9 bases outside the gene matches. The CDR3 consists of 13 residues. In germline, CDR1 is MNHEY, CDR2 SVGAGI. The CDR3 DNA sequence: TGTGCCAGCAGACTAGACAGGGTCAGCACGCAGTATTTT. Its protein is CASRLDRVSTQYF.

The rearrangement joins TRBV4-3 to TRBJ2-3; 12 bases fit TRBD2. The CDR3 extends over 17 amino acids. Germline lookup yields CDR1 LGHNA and CDR2 YSLEER. With V trimmed by 2 bases and J by 0 bases, 3 bases remained unmatched. This chain's CDR3 is CASSQFGLAGSTDTQYF. CDR3 coding DNA: TGCGCCAGCAGCCAATTTGGACTAGCGGGGAGCACAGATACGCAGTATTTT.

V gene TRBV5-1 combines with J gene TRBJ2-1; 11 bases fit TRBD2. V lost 4 bases to trimming and J lost 14 bases; unmatched junction nucleotides: 5. CDR1 is SGHRS, CDR2 YFSETQ, per germline. The CDR3 covers 12 residues. CDR3 region: CASSQLAGAEFF. As DNA, the CDR3 is TGCGCCAGCAGCCAACTAGCGGGGGCTGAGTTCTTC.

This sequence joins TRBV12-5 and TRBJ1-2; D ambiguous. This CDR3 region has 12 residues. CDR1 is LGHNT and CDR2 is FRNRAP in the germline V gene. The CDR3 sequence: CAIESVGDGYTF. The CDR3 bases are TGTGCCATCGAGAGCGTCGGGGATGGCTACACCTTC. Supplemented by reference TRBV12-5 and TRBJ1-2, the full variable domain reads DARVTQTPRHKVTEMGQEVTMRCQPILGHNTVFWYRQTMMQGLELLAYFRNRAPLDDSGMPKDRFSAEMPDATLATLKIQPSEPRDSAVYFCAIESVGDGYTFGSGTRLTVV.

The chain joins TRBV14 to TRBJ1-1; D call uncertain. Germline V lookup: CDR1 SGHDN, CDR2 FVKESK. This CDR3 comprises 15 residues. Trimming stripped 0 bases from V and 6 bases from J, with 14 bases between. CDR3 residues: CASSQDLGKLAEAFF. The CDR3 DNA sequence: TGTGCCAGCAGCCAAGATCTAGGGAAGTTGGCTGAAGCTTTCTTT.

V gene TRBV6-5 combines with J gene TRBJ1-1; D gene ambiguous. Germline lookup yields CDR1 MNHEY and CDR2 SVGAGI. The CDR3 has 13 residues. Trimming removed 8 bases at V and 1 base at J, with 11 bases between. The CDR3 DNA sequence: TGTGCCAGCTTGCCACCGACGAACACTGAAGCTTTCTTT. It encodes CASLPPTNTEAFF.

The V gene is TRBV3-1 (or the pseudogene TRBV3-2), the J gene TRBJ1-6, with D perhaps TRBD1 (6 bases). V was clipped by 4 bases and J by 5 bases, with 12 bases between them. Germline-derived CDR1 and CDR2 are LGHDT and YNNKEL (reference sequence). The CDR3 is made up of 15 amino acids. The DNA for the CDR3 is TGTGCCAGCAGCCTACTGGACAGCCATAATTCACCCCTCCACTTT. Its protein is CASSLLDSHNSPLHF.

The V call is TRBV19, the J call TRBJ1-3; D is ambiguous. Trimming took 3 bases from V and 0 from J, leaving 9 bases between them. CDR1 and CDR2 (germline): LNHDA, SQIVND (reference sequence). The CDR3 contains 15 residues. The CDR3 protein is CASSIFEGSGNTIYF. In DNA, the CDR3 is TGTGCCAGTAGTATTTTTGAGGGCTCTGGAAACACCATATATTTT.

The V call is TRBV9, the J call TRBJ1-3; 10 bases are a match to TRBD1. The CDR3 is 14 amino acids. CDR1 is SGDLS, CDR2 YYNGEE, per germline. V shed 4 bases, J shed 6 bases, and the junction held 4 bases outside the gene matches. The CDR3 DNA reads TGTGCCAGCAGCCGGGACAGGGGCCAAAACACCATATATTTT. This translates into CASSRDRGQNTIYF.

This chain joins TRBV29-1 and TRBJ2-7, with 7 bases lining up with TRBD1. Germline trimming cut 3 bases from V and 2 bases from J; bases unmatched to any gene: 7. The CDR3 loop spans 14 amino acids. Germline V gene lookup returns CDR1 SQVTM and CDR2 ANQGSEA. The CDR3 loop reads CSVDSGQIPYEQYF. The CDR3 DNA is TGCAGCGTTGATTCGGGACAGATCCCCTACGAGCAGTACTTC.

J is TRBJ1-1 and V is TRBV6-2 or TRBV6-3; TRBD1 aligns across 7 bases. This CDR3 contains 13 residues. CDR1 is MNHEY and CDR2 is SVGEGT in the germline V gene. V was clipped by 2 bases and J by 7 bases; unmatched bases: 4. The CDR3 region is CASSYVRDSEAFF. CDR3 bases: TGTGCCAGCAGTTACGTCCGGGACAGTGAAGCTTTCTTT.

The V and J genes are TRBV7-9 and TRBJ2-7; TRBD1 matches 8 bases. With 2 bases clipped from V and 6 bases from J, the junction kept 3 bases outside the gene matches. CDR3 length: 13 amino acids. Germline CDR1 reads SEHNR; CDR2 reads FQNEAQ (reference sequence). The CDR3 DNA reads TGTGCCAGCAGCTTATCGGGGACAGGCGAGCAGTACTTC. It translates to CASSLSGTGEQYF.

The CDR3 nucleotides read TGTGCCAGTAGTACCCGGACTTTCAATCAGCCCCAGCATTTT. Translated, it gives CASSTRTFNQPQHF. The gene calls are TRBV19 and TRBJ1-5, with no clear D. Trimming shortened V by 4 bases and J by 3 bases, and 10 bases separated the two germline ends. Germline CDR1 is LNHDA and CDR2 is SQIVND (reference sequence). The CDR3 totals 14 residues.

The CDR3 reads CASGTGGYEAFF. The CDR3 DNA is TGTGCCAGCGGGACAGGGGGCTATGAAGCTTTCTTT. J is TRBJ1-1 and V is TRBV9, with 12 bases aligning to TRBD1. CDR3 length: 12 residues. V lost 7 bases to trimming and J lost 7 bases; unmatched junction nucleotides: 2. Germline assignment: CDR1 SGDLS and CDR2 YYNGEE.

The chain combines TRBV11-2 with TRBJ1-1, with no clear D. Germline values: CDR1 SGHAT, CDR2 FQNNGV. Trimming pared 0 bases from V and 8 bases from J, leaving 22 bases between. CDR3 length: 17 residues. CDR3 bases: TGTGCCAGCAGCTTAGAGCCCTCGGTTGGATATACAGCAGAAGCTTTCTTT. Translation gives CASSLEPSVGYTAEAFF.

The CDR3 sequence is CASTPQLNRENTEAFF. DNA of the CDR3: TGTGCCAGCACCCCCCAGCTTAACAGGGAGAACACTGAAGCTTTCTTT. The gene calls are TRBV7-9 and TRBJ1-1, with D possibly TRBD1 on 6 matching bases. V was trimmed by 7 bases and J by 1 base, leaving 19 bases between them. The CDR3 totals 16 residues. From germline, CDR1 is SEHNR and CDR2 FQNEAQ (reference sequence).

This clone was counted a single time. V gene TRBV6-2 or TRBV6-3 combines with J gene TRBJ1-1; no definite D call. The CDR3 is made up of 19 amino acids. V lost 0 bases and J lost 0, with 20 bases in between. The germline CDR1 and CDR2 sequences are MNHEY and SVGEGT. The chain's CDR3 is CASSYSRMAEARMNTEAFF. CDR3 nucleotides: TGTGCCAGCAGTTACTCGAGGATGGCAGAAGCCCGCATGAACACTGAAGCTTTCTTT.

The chain employs TRBV6-5 and TRBJ2-1, with TRBD2 identical over 13 bases. In germline, CDR1 is MNHEY, CDR2 SVGAGI. The CDR3 is 16 amino acids. V lost 2 bases, J lost 4 bases, and 2 bases stayed unmatched. Here the CDR3 reads CASSYRLAGGYNEQFF. CDR3 nucleotides: TGTGCCAGCAGTTACCGACTAGCGGGGGGTTACAATGAGCAGTTCTTC.

The genes are TRBV19 and TRBJ1-4; D gene ambiguous. CDR1 is LNHDA and CDR2 is SQIVND in the germline V gene (reference sequence). The CDR3 is 13 residues long. In DNA form, the CDR3 reads TGTGCAGTTGCGGCCGGTGGAAATGAAAAACTGTTTTTT. Amino acid sequence: CAVAAGGNEKLFF.

The gene calls are TRBV5-4 and TRBJ2-7; 8 nucleotides match TRBD2. CDR3 size: 13 residues. The V gene end was trimmed by 5 bases and the J gene end by 2 bases; junction bases not matched to a gene: 3. Germline V gene data show CDR1 as SGHNT and CDR2 as YYREEE (reference sequence). The CDR3 coding sequence is TGTGCCAGCAGAGAAGCGGGGGCCTACGAGCAGTACTTC. Translation gives CASREAGAYEQYF.

Notes on this clone: Other DNA sequences in this specimen translate into the identical CDR3. The rearrangement joins TRBV6-5 to TRBJ1-5; no reliable D call. Looked up from germline, CDR1 is MNHEY and CDR2 is SVGAGI. Trimming shortened V by 0 bases and J by 1 base, and 7 bases separated the two germline ends. The CDR3 runs 15 residues. The CDR3 DNA is TGTGCCAGCAGTTACTCAGGCAGCAGCAATCAGCCCCAGCATTTT. Its protein product is CASSYSGSSNQPQHF.

The V gene is TRBV4-3, the J gene TRBJ2-7, with D perhaps TRBD1 (5 bases). The CDR3 is 14 amino acids. The germline gives CDR1 LGHNA, CDR2 YSLEER. Trimming took 0 bases from V and 6 from J, leaving 12 bases between them. The CDR3 sequence: CASSQDRELGEQYF. CDR3 sequence (DNA): TGCGCCAGCAGCCAAGACAGGGAATTAGGCGAGCAGTACTTC.

The rearrangement joins TRBV14 to TRBJ1-1, with TRBD1 as a possible D gene (6 bases). The CDR3 is made up of 17 amino acids. CDR1 SGHDN and CDR2 FVKESK come from the germline V gene. Trimming took off 0 bases at V and 0 bases at J, with 14 bases between the two ends. DNA for the CDR3: TGTGCCAGCAGCCAAGATTTGGGGGGCCTAATGAACACTGAAGCTTTCTTT. Its protein product is CASSQDLGGLMNTEAFF.

The rearrangement links TRBV12-3 or TRBV12-4 to TRBJ2-3; D uncertain. This CDR3 is built from 12 residues. The germline V and J ends were trimmed by 8 bases and 0 bases, with 6 bases remaining between them. The CDR3 reads CASSGSTDTQYF. The CDR3 DNA is TGTGCCAGCTCAGGTAGCACAGATACGCAGTATTTT.

This chain uses TRBV4-1 with TRBJ2-3; possible D gene TRBD2, 7 bases. Germline values: CDR1 MGHRA, CDR2 YSYEKL. The CDR3 contains 18 residues. The V gene lost 0 bases and the J gene lost 4 bases, with 20 bases spanning the gap. CDR3 sequence (DNA): TGCGCCAGCAGCCAAGACGGAGGGGGGGCAAACGCGGCAGATACGCAGTATTTT. As protein: CASSQDGGGANAADTQYF.

This rearrangement joins TRBV7-2 to TRBJ1-1; 7 bases agree with TRBD1. The CDR3 totals 13 residues. The germline gives CDR1 SGHTA, CDR2 FQGNSA. V trimming: 4 bases; J trimming: 3 bases; junction bases outside the gene matches: 2. The CDR3 nucleotides are TGTGCCAGCAGCTACAGGGGACACACTGAAGCTTTCTTT. Residues: CASSYRGHTEAFF.

The chain links TRBV7-3 to TRBJ2-7; 8 bases are a match to TRBD1. J was trimmed by 2 bases and V by 2 bases; bases with no gene match: 2. The CDR3 runs 14 residues. The germline gives CDR1 SGHTA, CDR2 FQGTGA. The CDR3 DNA is TGTGCCAGCAGCTTAGAACAGGGGGCCTACGAGCAGTACTTC. Protein: CASSLEQGAYEQYF.